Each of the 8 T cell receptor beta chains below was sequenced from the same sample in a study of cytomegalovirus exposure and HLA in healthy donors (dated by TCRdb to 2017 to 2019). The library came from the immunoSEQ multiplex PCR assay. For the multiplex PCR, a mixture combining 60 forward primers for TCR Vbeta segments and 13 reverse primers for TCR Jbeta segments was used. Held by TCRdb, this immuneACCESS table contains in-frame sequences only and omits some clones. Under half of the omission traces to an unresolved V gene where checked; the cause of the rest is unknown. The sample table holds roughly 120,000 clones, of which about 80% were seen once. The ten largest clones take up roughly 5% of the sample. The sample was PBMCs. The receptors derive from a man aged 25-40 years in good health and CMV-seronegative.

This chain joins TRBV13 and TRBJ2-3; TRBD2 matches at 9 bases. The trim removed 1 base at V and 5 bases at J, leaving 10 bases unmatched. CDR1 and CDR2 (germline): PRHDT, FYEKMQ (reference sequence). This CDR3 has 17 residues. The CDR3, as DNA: TGTGCCAGCAGCTTAGTAGGGCTAGCGGGAATACAAGATACGCAGTATTTT. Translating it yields CASSLVGLAGIQDTQYF.

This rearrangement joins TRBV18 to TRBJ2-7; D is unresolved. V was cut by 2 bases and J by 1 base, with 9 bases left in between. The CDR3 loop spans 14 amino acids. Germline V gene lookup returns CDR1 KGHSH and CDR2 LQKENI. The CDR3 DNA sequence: TGTGCCAGCTCACCAGGCGGTCTTTCCTACGAGCAGTACTTC. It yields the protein CASSPGGLSYEQYF.

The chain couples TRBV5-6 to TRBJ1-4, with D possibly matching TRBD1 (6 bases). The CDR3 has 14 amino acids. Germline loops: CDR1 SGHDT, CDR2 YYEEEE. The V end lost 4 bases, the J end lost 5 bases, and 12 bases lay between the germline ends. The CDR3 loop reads CASSPGGANEKLFF. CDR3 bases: TGTGCCAGCAGCCCGGGGGGGGCGAATGAAAAACTGTTTTTT.

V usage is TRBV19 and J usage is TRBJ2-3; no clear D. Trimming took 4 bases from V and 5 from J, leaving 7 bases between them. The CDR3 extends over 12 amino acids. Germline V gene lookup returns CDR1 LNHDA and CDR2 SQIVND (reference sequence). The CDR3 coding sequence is TGTGCCAGTAGTAGTGCAGGAGATACGCAGTATTTT. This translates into CASSSAGDTQYF.

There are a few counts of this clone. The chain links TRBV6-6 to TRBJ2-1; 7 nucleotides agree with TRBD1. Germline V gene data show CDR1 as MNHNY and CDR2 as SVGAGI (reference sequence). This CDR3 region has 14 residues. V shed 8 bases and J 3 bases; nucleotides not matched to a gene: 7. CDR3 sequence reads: CASSDRANYNEQFF. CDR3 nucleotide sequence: TGTGCCAGCTCTGACAGGGCGAACTACAATGAGCAGTTCTTC.

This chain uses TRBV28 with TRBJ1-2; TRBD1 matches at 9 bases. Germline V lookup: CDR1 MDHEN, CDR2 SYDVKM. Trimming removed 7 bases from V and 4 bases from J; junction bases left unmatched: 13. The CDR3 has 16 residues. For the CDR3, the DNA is TGTGCCAGCAATTTGGACCTCCGACAGGGGGGCTATGGCTACACCTTC. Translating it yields CASNLDLRQGGYGYTF.

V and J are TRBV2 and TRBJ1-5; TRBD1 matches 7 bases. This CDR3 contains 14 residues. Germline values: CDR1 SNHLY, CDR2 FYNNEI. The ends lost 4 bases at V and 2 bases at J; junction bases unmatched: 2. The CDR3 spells CASSVTGGNQPQHF. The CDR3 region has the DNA TGTGCCAGCAGTGTCACAGGGGGCAATCAGCCCCAGCATTTT.

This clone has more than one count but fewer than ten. The CDR3 DNA is TGTGCCAGCATCCTTCAGGGCTTGGAAGAGACCCAGTACTTC. This sequence encodes CASILQGLEETQYF. The genes are TRBV5-6 and TRBJ2-5, with D perhaps matching TRBD1 (5 bases). Trimming stripped 6 bases from V and 3 bases from J, with 15 bases between. The germline V gene encodes CDR1 SGHDT and CDR2 YYEEEE. The CDR3 loop spans 14 amino acids.